Shown below are 29 T cell receptor beta chains from a single sample sequenced in a study of shared clonotypes between healthy human individuals. The data were produced by immunoSEQ multiplex PCR, yet TCRdb's version contains in-frame clones alone and is incomplete. Of approximately 500,000 clones in the sample, 65% to 85% were seen once. Input material: PBMCs. The receptors were sampled from a middle-aged woman in good health. Some clones in this sample may be carry-over from other donors' samples.

Note on this clone: This same CDR3 is encoded by further DNA sequences in the sample. The chain joins TRBV30 to TRBJ2-3; D unresolved. Germline lookup yields CDR1 GTSNPN and CDR2 SVGIG (reference sequence). The CDR3 is 11 residues long. V lost 0 bases, J lost 6 bases, and 4 bases lay in between. The CDR3 here is CAWSVKDTQYF. The CDR3 coding sequence is TGTGCCTGGAGTGTAAAGGATACGCAGTATTTT.

This clone was seen only a few times. V gene TRBV10-3 combines with J gene TRBJ2-7, with 8 bases identical to TRBD1. This CDR3 is built from 13 residues. In germline, CDR1 is ENHRY, CDR2 SYGVKD. The J segment lost 2 bases and the V segment lost 10 bases, leaving 7 bases of the junction unmatched. CDR3: CASRDRLTYEQYF. CDR3 in DNA: TGTGCCAGCCGGGACAGGCTAACCTACGAGCAGTACTTC.

With respect to this clone: Just one base apart from a much larger clone, this may be a read error. The sample contains more than one DNA sequence encoding this CDR3. V is TRBV7-9 and J is TRBJ1-5; tentative D call: TRBD1 (5 bases). The CDR3 consists of 14 residues. Germline CDR1 and CDR2: SEHNR and FQNEAQ (reference sequence). Trimming took 0 bases from V and 2 from J, leaving 5 bases between them. This chain's CDR3 is CASSLAGGNQPQHF. CDR3 nucleotides: TGTGCCAGCAGCTTAGCAGGGGGCAATCAGCCCCAGCATTTT. Combining the CDR3 with reference TRBV7-9 and TRBJ1-5 gives the whole variable domain DTGVSQNPRHKITKRGQNVTFRCDPISEHNRLYWYRQTLGQGPEFLTYFQNEAQLEKSRLLSDRFSAERPKGSFSTLEIQRTEQGDSAMYLCASSLAGGNQPQHFGDGTRLSIL.

There are a few counts of this clone. A far more abundant clone sits one base away, making this likely a read error. At the DNA level, this CDR3 is encoded by other sequences in the same sample as well. V gene TRBV4-1 combines with J gene TRBJ1-1, with 8 nucleotides matching TRBD1. The CDR3 length is 15 residues. Per germline, CDR1 MGHRA and CDR2 YSYEKL. Written as DNA, the CDR3 is TGCGCCAGCAGTCAAGAGGTGACAGGGGACACTGAAGCTTTCTTT. This gives the protein CASSQEVTGDTEAFF.

The J gene is TRBJ1-1, the V gene TRBV14; no reliable D call. Germline CDR1 SGHDN, CDR2 FVKESK. V was clipped by 0 bases and J by 2 bases, with 10 bases between them. This CDR3 is 15 amino acids long. This CDR3 reads CASSQDYGVNTEAFF. Here the CDR3 DNA reads TGTGCCAGCAGCCAAGATTACGGGGTCAACACTGAAGCTTTCTTT. Full variable domain (outside the CDR3, taken from reference TRBV14 and TRBJ1-1): EAGVTQFPSHSVIEKGQTVTLRCDPISGHDNLYWYRRVMGKEIKFLLHFVKESKQDESGMPNNRFLAERTGGTYSTLKVQPAELEDSGVYFCASSQDYGVNTEAFFGQGTRLTVV.

Turning to this clone: This likely came from a read error, as a far larger clone is one base away. The rearrangement links TRBV10-3 to TRBJ2-2, with D perhaps TRBD1 or TRBD2 (5 bases each). The CDR3 has 14 residues. Germline CDR1 ENHRY, CDR2 SYGVKD. The CDR3 region has the DNA TGTGCCAGCAGGTCAGGGACGGACACCTGGGAGCTGTTTTTT. This codes for CASRSGTDTWELFF.

V and J are TRBV4-2 and TRBJ1-2, with D possibly matching TRBD1 (6 bases). Per the germline V gene, CDR1 is LGHNA and CDR2 is YNFKEQ. This CDR3 is 16 amino acids long. Trimming pared 0 bases from V and 4 bases from J, leaving 15 bases between. CDR3 sequence: CASSQDVADRPYGYTF. CDR3 coding DNA: TGTGCCAGCAGCCAAGATGTAGCAGACAGGCCCTATGGCTACACCTTC.

A single count supports this clone. In DNA, the CDR3 is TGTGCCAGTACTAATACAGGTTGGGATGGCTACACCTTC. It specifies CASTNTGWDGYTF. The chain employs TRBV19 and TRBJ1-2; possibly TRBD1 for D (5 bases). The CDR3 extends over 13 amino acids. The germline gives CDR1 LNHDA, CDR2 SQIVND (reference sequence). Trimming took 7 bases from V and 6 from J, leaving 15 bases between them.

The chain couples TRBV10-3 to TRBJ2-7; D gene uncertain. This CDR3 is built from 11 residues. Germline CDR1 is ENHRY and CDR2 is SYGVKD. V dropped 11 bases and J dropped 2 bases, with 10 bases sitting between them. CDR3 sequence reads: CAFQRPYEQYF. The CDR3, as DNA: TGTGCCTTCCAACGGCCCTACGAGCAGTACTTC.

The rearrangement uses TRBV27 and TRBJ1-2; D is possibly TRBD1 (6 bases). The CDR3 loop spans 16 amino acids. V lost 5 bases and J lost 3, with 19 bases in between. Germline values: CDR1 MNHEY, CDR2 SMNVEV (reference sequence). The CDR3 nucleotides are TGTGCCAGCAGTCCCAACTCGGGGGGGCGCGACTATGGCTACACCTTC. This sequence encodes CASSPNSGGRDYGYTF.

As concerns this clone: Because it lacks the conserved phenylalanine or tryptophan at the end, this CDR3 is likely a read error. The J gene is TRBJ1-2, the V gene TRBV29-1, with D uncertain. The germline V gene encodes CDR1 SQVTM and CDR2 ANQGSEA. There are 11 residues in the CDR3. CDR3 amino acids: CIESSNYGYTL. The CDR3 DNA follows: TGCATCGAGTCCTCAAACTATGGCTACACCCTC.

The chain couples TRBV5-1 to TRBJ2-3; 8 bases fit TRBD2. CDR1 is SGHRS, CDR2 YFSETQ, per germline. The ends lost 5 bases at V and 3 bases at J; junction bases unmatched: 5. This CDR3 region has 14 residues. The chain's CDR3 is CASSVAGGTDTQYF. In nucleotides, the CDR3 is TGCGCCAGCAGTGTGGCGGGAGGAACAGATACGCAGTATTTT.

V gene TRBV5-1 combines with J gene TRBJ2-2; D is possibly TRBD1 (6 bases). Germline CDR1 is SGHRS and CDR2 is YFSETQ. The CDR3 is 16 amino acids. V was trimmed by 2 bases and J by 4 bases, leaving 15 bases between them. The CDR3: CASSFRSGRGTGELFF. CDR3 bases: TGCGCCAGCAGCTTTAGGTCGGGCAGGGGCACCGGGGAGCTGTTTTTT.

In this sample, this clone turned up once. The chain combines TRBV27 with TRBJ1-5, with a weak D call TRBD1 (6 bases). Germline CDR1 reads MNHEY; CDR2 reads SMNVEV (reference sequence). The CDR3 is 16 amino acids. V lost 4 bases, J lost 6 bases, and 19 bases lay in between. In nucleotides, the CDR3 is TGTGCCAGCAGTTATTCCGGGACACTGTCCGGTCAGCCCCAGCATTTT. Translating it yields CASSYSGTLSGQPQHF.

V is TRBV7-6 and J is TRBJ2-6; TRBD2 might be the D (5 bases). This CDR3 has 17 residues. V was pared by 5 bases and J by 2 bases, with 16 bases between. CDR1 and CDR2 from the germline V gene are SGHVS and FNYEAQ. The CDR3 spells CASSPQGRVPGANVLTF. In DNA form, the CDR3 reads TGTGCCAGCAGCCCCCAAGGGCGGGTCCCTGGGGCCAACGTCCTGACTTTC.

To note about this clone: This same CDR3 is encoded by further DNA sequences in the sample. J is TRBJ2-1 and V is TRBV7-3; no clear D. The V gene's germline CDR1 is SGHTA and CDR2 FQGTGA. V gave up 2 bases and J gave up 5 bases, with 7 bases separating them. The CDR3 runs 13 residues. In DNA, the CDR3 is TGTGCCAGCAGCTTATCTAGGAACAATGAGCAGTTCTTC. Translation: CASSLSRNNEQFF.

In DNA form, the CDR3 reads TGCGCCAGCAGCTCCCACAGGGTTACCGGGGAGCTGTTTTTT. Translated, it gives CASSSHRVTGELFF. The chain links TRBV5-1 to TRBJ2-2, with D possibly matching TRBD1 (6 bases). V was clipped by 3 bases and J by 5 bases, with 11 bases between them. Germline CDR1 SGHRS, CDR2 YFSETQ. The CDR3 spans 14 residues.

The chain is built from TRBV6-5 and TRBJ2-7; D may be TRBD1 (5 bases). CDR1 and CDR2 from the germline V gene are MNHEY and SVGAGI. Trimming stripped 0 bases from V and 5 bases from J, with 14 bases between. The CDR3 totals 15 residues. The CDR3 here is CASSYSQGPSDEQYF. CDR3 bases: TGTGCCAGCAGTTACTCCCAGGGTCCCTCGGACGAGCAGTACTTC.

Regarding this clone: A far larger clone is off by one base, so a read error is likely. This CDR3 is also generated by other DNA sequences in the sample. This chain connects TRBV30 to TRBJ1-1; tentative D call: TRBD1 (5 bases). Per the germline V gene, CDR1 is GTSNPN and CDR2 is SVGIG (reference sequence). CDR3 length: 11 residues. CDR3 amino acids: CAWRDMTEAFF. The DNA for the CDR3 is TGTGCCTGGAGGGACATGACTGAAGCTTTCTTC. The whole variable domain, remainder taken from reference TRBV30 and TRBJ1-1, is SQTIHQWPATLVQPVGSPLSLECTVEGTSNPNLYWYRQAAGRGLQLLFYSVGIGQISSEVPQNLSASRPQDRQFILSSKKLLLSDSGFYLCAWRDMTEAFFGQGTRLTVV.

The rearrangement links TRBV27 to TRBJ1-5; D is uncertain. CDR1 and CDR2 (germline): MNHEY, SMNVEV (reference sequence). CDR3 length: 15 amino acids. V lost 6 bases and J lost 1, with 13 bases in between. This CDR3 reads CASSPSVGSNQPQHF. CDR3 sequence (DNA): TGTGCCAGCAGCCCATCCGTGGGGAGCAATCAGCCCCAGCATTTT.

The chain is built from TRBV27 and TRBJ1-1; D perhaps matches TRBD1 (5 bases). The V end lost 5 bases, the J end lost 0 bases, and 16 bases lay between the germline ends. The CDR3 consists of 16 residues. Germline V lookup: CDR1 MNHEY, CDR2 SMNVEV (reference sequence). This CDR3 is CASSLSPGLLNTEAFF. The CDR3 DNA reads as TGTGCCAGCAGTCTGAGTCCGGGACTCCTGAACACTGAAGCTTTCTTT.

This chain links TRBV30 with TRBJ2-3, with 7 bases identical to TRBD1. This CDR3 is built from 14 residues. The V gene's germline CDR1 is GTSNPN and CDR2 SVGIG (reference sequence). V was pared by 2 bases and J by 1 base, with 3 bases of the junction left unmatched. The CDR3 reads CAWSTGTGTDTQYF. The CDR3 DNA reads as TGTGCCTGGAGTACCGGGACAGGCACAGATACGCAGTATTTT. The full variable domain, completed using reference TRBV30 and TRBJ2-3, is SQTIHQWPATLVQPVGSPLSLECTVEGTSNPNLYWYRQAAGRGLQLLFYSVGIGQISSEVPQNLSASRPQDRQFILSSKKLLLSDSGFYLCAWSTGTGTDTQYFGPGTRLTVL.

The chain carries TRBV19 and TRBJ2-2; 8 bases match TRBD2. Unmatched junction bases numbered 8, after V lost 4 bases and J lost 4 bases. The CDR3 covers 16 residues. Germline CDR1 and CDR2: LNHDA and SQIVND (reference sequence). The CDR3 nucleotides are TGTGCCAGTAGTAACGGCCTCCGGGAGGGCACCGGGGAGCTGTTTTTT. This sequence encodes CASSNGLREGTGELFF.

CDR3 sequence: CASSQEPVAVYNEQFF. The CDR3 DNA is TGCGCCAGCAGCCAGGAGCCGGTGGCTGTCTACAATGAGCAGTTCTTC. V usage is TRBV4-1 and J usage is TRBJ2-1; D uncertain. This CDR3 is built from 16 residues. Germline CDR1 reads MGHRA; CDR2 reads YSYEKL. Trimming took off 3 bases at V and 3 bases at J, with 15 bases between the two ends.

Comment on this clone: A far larger clone lies a single base away; this is likely a read error. This chain connects TRBV5-1 to TRBJ1-2, with 7 positions matching TRBD1. The length of the CDR3 is 15 residues. Germline lookup yields CDR1 SGHRS and CDR2 YFSETQ. CDR3 in amino acids: CASSPTGDTAYDYTF. In DNA, the CDR3 is TGCGCCAGCAGTCCCACAGGGGACACGGCCTATGACTACACCTTC.

Of note for this clone: This is likely an artifact of a read error, given a far larger clone one base away. The same CDR3 can be traced to other DNA sequences in this sample. V usage is TRBV29-1 and J usage is TRBJ1-2; no clear D. V was shortened by 3 bases and J by 3 bases, with 11 bases between the two germline ends. Per germline, CDR1 SQVTM and CDR2 ANQGSEA. The CDR3 has 13 amino acids. The CDR3 loop is CSVDAGKYYGYTF. DNA of the CDR3: TGCAGCGTTGACGCAGGAAAGTACTATGGCTACACCTTC. The full variable domain, in which reference TRBV29-1 and TRBJ1-2 provide the parts outside the CDR3, is SAVISQKPSRDICQRGTSLTIQCQVDSQVTMMFWYRQQPGQSLTLIATANQGSEATYESGFVIDKFPISRPNLTFSTLTVSNMSPEDSSIYLCSVDAGKYYGYTFGSGTRLTVV.

V and J are TRBV28 and TRBJ2-1; D possibly corresponds to TRBD2 (7 bases). The CDR3 is 16 residues long. Trimming took off 3 bases at V and 8 bases at J, with 20 bases between the two ends. Germline V gene lookup returns CDR1 MDHEN and CDR2 SYDVKM. In DNA form, the CDR3 reads TGTGCCAGCAGTTTTTGGGGGCGGGAGATAGACTATGAGCAGTTCTTC. The encoded protein is CASSFWGREIDYEQFF.

This clone showed up just a few times. A far more abundant clone sits one base away, making this likely a read error. The rearrangement joins TRBV2 to TRBJ1-2, with a possible D match to TRBD1 (5 bases). Germline CDR1 and CDR2: SNHLY and FYNNEI. This CDR3 contains 11 residues. Trimming removed 11 bases at V and 4 bases at J, with 11 bases between. CDR3 DNA sequence: TGTGCCCTCAGGAGGGGCTATGGCTACACCTTC. Its translation is CALRRGYGYTF.

This clone occurred once. The rearrangement uses TRBV7-2 and TRBJ1-4, with TRBD1 matching over 9 bases. This CDR3 has 14 residues. Losses at the gene ends were 4 bases for V and 6 bases for J; bases not matched to a gene: 3. Germline loops: CDR1 SGHTA, CDR2 FQGNSA. CDR3 DNA: TGTGCCAGCAGCTCGGACAGGGGAGATGAAAAACTGTTTTTT. Protein sequence: CASSSDRGDEKLFF. Complete variable domain (other parts from reference TRBV7-2 and TRBJ1-4): GAGVSQSPSNKVTEKGKDVELRCDPISGHTALYWYRQSLGQGLEFLIYFQGNSAPDKSGLPSDRFSAERTGGSVSTLTIQRTQQEDSAVYLCASSSDRGDEKLFFGSGTQLSVL.